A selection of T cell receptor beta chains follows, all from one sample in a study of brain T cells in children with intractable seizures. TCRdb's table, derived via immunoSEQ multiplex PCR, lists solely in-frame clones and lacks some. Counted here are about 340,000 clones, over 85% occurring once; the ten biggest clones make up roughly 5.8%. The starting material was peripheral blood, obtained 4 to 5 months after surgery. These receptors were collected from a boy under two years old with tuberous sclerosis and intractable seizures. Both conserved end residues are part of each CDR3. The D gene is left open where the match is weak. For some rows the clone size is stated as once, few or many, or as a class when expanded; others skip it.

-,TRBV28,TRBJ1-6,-,TGTGCCAGCACCCCAGGGACGACTAATTCACCCCTCCACTTT,CASTPGTTNSPLHF
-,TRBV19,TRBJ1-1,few,TGTGCCAGTAGTATAGACAGGGGCCACACTGAAGCTTTCTTT,CASSIDRGHTEAFF
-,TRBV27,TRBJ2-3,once,TGTGCCAGCAGTTTACCAGGGAGGGATACGCAGTATTTT,CASSLPGRDTQYF
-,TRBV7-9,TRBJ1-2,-,TGTGCCAGCAGCTTGGGGACCGGAGGAAACTATGGCTACACCTTC,CASSLGTGGNYGYTF
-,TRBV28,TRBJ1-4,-,TGTGCCAGCACACAGGCCCCTAATGAAAAACTGTTTTTT,CASTQAPNEKLFF
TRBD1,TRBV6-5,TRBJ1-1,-,TGTGCCAGCAGTCGACCGGGACAGGGACCTTTCTTT,CASSRPGQGPFF
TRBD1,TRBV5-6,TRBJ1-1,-,TGTGCCAGCAGCCTGATGGGACAGCTGAACACTGAAGCTTTCTTT,CASSLMGQLNTEAFF
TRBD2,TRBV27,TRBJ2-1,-,TGTGCCAGCAGTTTAACTAGCGGAAACAATGAGCAGTTCTTC,CASSLTSGNNEQFF
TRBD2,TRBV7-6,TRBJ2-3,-,TGTGCCAGCAGCTTAGTGAGGGCGCTAGCGGGGAAATCCACAGATACGCAGTATTTT,CASSLVRALAGKSTDTQYF
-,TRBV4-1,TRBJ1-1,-,TGCGCCAGCAGCCAAGGGTGGGAGAACACTGAAGCTTTCTTT,CASSQGWENTEAFF
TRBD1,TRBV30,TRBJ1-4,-,TGTGCCTTGGGACAGGGAGGTGAAAAACTGTTTTTT,CALGQGGEKLFF
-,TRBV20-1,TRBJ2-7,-,TGCAGTGCTAGTGGCAAACATAGGGCCTACGAGCAGTACTTC,CSASGKHRAYEQYF
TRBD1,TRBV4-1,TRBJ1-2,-,TGCGCCAGCAGCGCTACAGGGGGCTATGGCTACACCTTC,CASSATGGYGYTF
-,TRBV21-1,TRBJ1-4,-,TGTGCCAGCAGCAAAAATGCCGGGACAACTAATGAAAAACTGTTTTTT,CASSKNAGTTNEKLFF
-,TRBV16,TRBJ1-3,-,TGTGCCAGCAGCCAGTCTGGCTCTGGAAACACCATATATTTT,CASSQSGSGNTIYF